Listed here is a single T cell receptor beta chain. These data belong to a study of T cells in tuberculosis. The CDR3 covers 20 residues. J was trimmed by 4 bases and V by 6 bases; bases with no gene match: 24. Looked up from germline, CDR1 is MNHGY and CDR2 is SVAAGI. Generated by immunoSEQ multiplex PCR, the TCRdb table keeps only in-frame clones and is missing some. Of 20,000 to 25,000 clones detected, around 94% appear once; the ten largest clones hold roughly a sixth. The material sequenced was PBMCs. The gene calls are TRBV6-9 and TRBJ2-3, with 8 bases that match TRBD2. The sequence came from a donor aged 10-29 years with latent tuberculosis or without tuberculosis infection. Some clones in this sample may be carry-over from other donors' samples. As DNA, the CDR3 is TGTGCCAGCAGCAAGGGGGTAGCGGGAAATCGTCCCTCGTGTGCAGATACGCAGTATTTT. Its protein is CASSKGVAGNRPSCADTQYF.